This T cell receptor (beta chain) was obtained from a study of T-cell memory formation after mild COVID-19. The table lists this clonotype with a few counts. V dropped 3 bases and J dropped 10 bases, with 16 bases sitting between them. Germline loops: CDR1 SGHVS, CDR2 FQNEAQ. The CDR3 extends over 14 amino acids. One entry per CDR3 protein, called by TCRdb with MiXCR from the 5' RACE reads. Seen here are 250,000 to 350,000 distinct CDR3 sequences, 15% to 20% observed once, and the top ten hold more than 20%. This clonotype was obtained from a man younger than 35 who had mild COVID-19 (a few samples of this study predate the infection). Cell type and time point are not known. The specimen was PBMCs or a T cell subset sorted from them (not recorded which). This chain joins TRBV7-8 and TRBJ2-1, with D possibly being TRBD2 (7 bases). CDR3 in DNA: TGTGCCAGCAGCTTGGCGGGGGCCTTGGGGGAGCAGTTCTTC. This encodes CASSLAGALGEQFF. The whole variable domain, remainder taken from reference TRBV7-8 and TRBJ2-1, is GAGVSQSPRYKVAKRGQDVALRCDPISGHVSLFWYQQALGQGPEFLTYFQNEAQLDKSGLPSDRFFAERPEGSVSTLKIQRTQQEDSAVYLCASSLAGALGEQFFGPGTRLTVL.